A single sample is the source of the 12 T cell receptor beta chains below, sequenced in a study of blood T cell repertoires in COVID-19. Repertoires were generated with immunoSEQ multiplex PCR, while TCRdb's copy carries only in-frame clones and drops some. Of 260,000 or so clones in the sample, roughly 85% are singletons; the top ten hold 3.6%. The sequencing input was PBMCs or T cells enriched from blood (not recorded which). Receptor source: a woman aged 40 to 55 who had been exposed to COVID-19.

This clone turned up a few times. This sequence joins TRBV9 and TRBJ1-6, with 8 positions matching TRBD1. The junction had 8 bases not matched to a gene; V was cut back by 5 bases and J by 7 bases. Germline V CDR1 and CDR2: SGDLS, YYNGEE. CDR3 length equals 15 residues. CDR3 protein: CASRAGDRFNSPLHF. CDR3 DNA: TGTGCCAGCAGAGCCGGGGACAGGTTCAATTCACCCCTCCACTTT.

The chain has TRBV10-3 and TRBJ1-2; 7 bases agree with TRBD1. Losses at the gene ends were 0 bases for V and 2 bases for J; bases not matched to a gene: 9. The CDR3 spans 17 residues. Germline CDR1 reads ENHRY; CDR2 reads SYGVKD. This chain's CDR3 is CAISESTLGTANYGYTF. CDR3 DNA: TGTGCCATCAGTGAGTCGACTCTCGGGACAGCAAACTATGGCTACACCTTC.

The chain couples TRBV7-2 to TRBJ2-7; 10 bases are a match to TRBD1. Germline V lookup: CDR1 SGHTA, CDR2 FQGNSA. The CDR3 is 14 residues long. J gave up 3 bases and V 5 bases, and 4 bases lay outside the gene matches. The CDR3 DNA reads as TGTGCCAGCAGCCGGGACAGGGGTAACTACGAGCAGTACTTC. Its translation is CASSRDRGNYEQYF.

This chain joins TRBV5-4 and TRBJ1-6; 7 nucleotides agree with TRBD1. There are 15 residues in the CDR3. With V trimmed by 4 bases and J by 1 base, 2 bases remained unmatched. Germline V gene sequence: CDR1 SGHNT, CDR2 YYREEE (reference sequence). The CDR3 DNA sequence: TGTGCCAGCAGCGCGGGACAGTCCTATAATTCACCCCTCCACTTT. This codes for CASSAGQSYNSPLHF.

This chain joins TRBV14 and TRBJ2-2; maybe TRBD1 (5 bases). This CDR3 is 15 amino acids long. CDR1 is SGHDN, CDR2 FVKESK, per germline. The V and J ends lost 3 bases and 3 bases respectively, with 11 bases between them. CDR3: CASSQWRRDTGELFF. As DNA, the CDR3 is TGTGCCAGCAGCCAGTGGCGCAGGGACACCGGGGAGCTGTTTTTT.

This clone was counted a single time. The CDR3: CAISNRNYGYTF. The CDR3 DNA reads as TGTGCCATCTCTAACCGTAACTATGGCTACACCTTC. The chain is built from TRBV28 and TRBJ1-2; D is unclear. Germline CDR1 MDHEN, CDR2 SYDVKM. This CDR3 spans 12 amino acids. V was trimmed by 10 bases and J by 1 base, leaving 10 bases between them.

This rearrangement joins TRBV5-1 to TRBJ2-6; tentative D call: TRBD2 (5 bases). Germline CDR1 is SGHRS and CDR2 is YFSETQ. Trimming stripped 1 base from V and 0 bases from J, with 17 bases between. The CDR3 runs to 19 residues. As DNA, the CDR3 is TGCGCCAGCAGCTTGAGGCCACATTCTCGGGACTCTGGGGCCAACGTCCTGACTTTC. Amino acid sequence: CASSLRPHSRDSGANVLTF.

The V call is TRBV28, the J call TRBJ2-2; 11 bases are shared with TRBD2. V dropped 5 bases and J dropped 6; count of bases not matched to a gene: 8. CDR1 is MDHEN and CDR2 is SYDVKM in the germline V gene. The CDR3 runs 16 residues. For the CDR3, the DNA is TGTGCCAGCAGTAGAACTAGCGGGGGCGTCGCCGGGGAGCTGTTTTTT. Translated, it gives CASSRTSGGVAGELFF.

The gene calls are TRBV19 and TRBJ1-2; no definite D call. The CDR3 is 14 amino acids. Between the trimmed V and J ends, which lost 3 bases and 5 bases, there was a span of 13 bases. The germline CDR1 and CDR2 sequences are LNHDA and SQIVND (reference sequence). The CDR3 DNA is TGTGCCAGTAGTATTCCCGGGAGTGGGTATGGCTACACCTTC. Translated, it gives CASSIPGSGYGYTF. The whole variable domain, filled in from reference TRBV19 and TRBJ1-2, reads DGGITQSPKYLFRKEGQNVTLSCEQNLNHDAMYWYRQDPGQGLRLIYYSQIVNDFQKGDIAEGYSVSREKKESFPLTVTSAQKNPTAFYLCASSIPGSGYGYTFGSGTRLTVV.

The CDR3 region is CASSSQPGGDQETQYF. In DNA, the CDR3 is TGCGCCAGCAGCTCCCAACCCGGGGGGGATCAAGAGACCCAGTACTTC. The chain combines TRBV5-1 with TRBJ2-5; 8 bases align to TRBD2. This CDR3 region has 16 residues. With V trimmed by 3 bases and J by 2 bases, 9 bases remained unmatched. Germline loops: CDR1 SGHRS, CDR2 YFSETQ.

This clone has only one observation. The V call is TRBV5-1, the J call TRBJ1-6; D uncertain. The V and J ends lost 4 bases and 4 bases respectively, with 12 bases between them. This CDR3 is 15 amino acids long. The germline V gene encodes CDR1 SGHRS and CDR2 YFSETQ. CDR3 sequence: CASSGEGSYNSPLHF. For the CDR3, the DNA is TGCGCCAGCAGCGGAGAGGGTAGTTATAATTCACCCCTCCACTTT.

This clone was seen only once. This chain joins TRBV19 and TRBJ2-1; 12 bases fit TRBD2. The V and J ends lost 3 bases and 1 base, in that order; junction bases with no gene match: 4. The germline CDR1 and CDR2 sequences are LNHDA and SQIVND (reference sequence). The CDR3 contains 17 residues. This chain's CDR3 is CASSIGLAGGSYNEQFF. CDR3 coding DNA: TGTGCCAGTAGTATTGGGCTAGCGGGGGGGTCCTACAATGAGCAGTTCTTC.